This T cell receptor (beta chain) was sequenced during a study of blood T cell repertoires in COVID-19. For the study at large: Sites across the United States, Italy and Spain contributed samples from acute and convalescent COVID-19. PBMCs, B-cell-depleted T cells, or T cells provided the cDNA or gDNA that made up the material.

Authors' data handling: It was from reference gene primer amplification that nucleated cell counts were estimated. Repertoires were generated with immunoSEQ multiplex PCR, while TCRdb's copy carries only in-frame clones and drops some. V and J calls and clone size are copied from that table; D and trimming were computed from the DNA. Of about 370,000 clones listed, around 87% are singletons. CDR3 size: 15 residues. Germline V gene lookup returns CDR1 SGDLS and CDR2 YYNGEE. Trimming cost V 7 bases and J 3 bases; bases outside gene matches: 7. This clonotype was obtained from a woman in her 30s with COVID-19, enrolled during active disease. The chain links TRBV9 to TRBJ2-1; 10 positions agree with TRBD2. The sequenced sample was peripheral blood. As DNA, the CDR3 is TGTGCCAGCGGGACCGGGACTAGCGTCTACAATGAGCAGTTCTTC. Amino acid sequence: CASGTGTSVYNEQFF.